Listed here is a single TCR beta chain. The CDR3 sequence is 13 residues long. CDR1 and CDR2 from the germline V gene are SNHLY and FYNNEI. V was cut by 1 base and J by 4 bases, with 7 bases left in between. This entry comes from a study of OX40 agonist ivuxolimab in advanced cancers. About the study: Clinicians treated patients with ivuxolimab, an agonistic anti-OX40 (CD134) antibody.

Using immunoSEQ multiplex PCR, the repertoire was profiled, and TCRdb retains in-frame clones only, with some absent. The table has about 81,000 clones, roughly 80% seen once; the top ten hold 6% to 8.5%. This chain joins TRBV2 and TRBJ1-1; D is unresolved. The sample consisted of CD4+ or CD8+ T cells sorted from blood, taken in a trial of the OX40 agonist ivuxolimab. The clonotype comes from an adult with an advanced solid tumor such as melanoma, head and neck, liver or kidney cancer. DNA for the CDR3: TGTGCCAGCAGTGAAGGCGAGGGCACTGAAGCTTTCTTT. This codes for CASSEGEGTEAFF.